The next 20 T cell receptor beta chains were all read from a single sample in a study of glioma-infiltrating T cells after dendritic cell vaccination. The table came from immunoSEQ multiplex PCR; TCRdb's copy has only in-frame clones and leaves some out. The data hold more than 55,000 clones, with approximately 87% observed a single time. As for time point: after dendritic cell vaccination, including at tumor progression/relapse. The material sequenced was blood, taken after dendritic cell vaccination. The source is a human donor with glioblastoma.

The J gene is TRBJ1-1, the V gene TRBV30; 8 nucleotides match TRBD1. Looked up from germline, CDR1 is GTSNPN and CDR2 is SVGIG (reference sequence). The V gene end was trimmed by 4 bases and the J gene end by 0 bases; junction bases not matched to a gene: 7. The CDR3 runs to 15 residues. This chain's CDR3 is CAWNRGLSMNTEAFF. DNA for the CDR3: TGTGCCTGGAACAGGGGGTTGTCCATGAACACTGAAGCTTTCTTT.

This chain links TRBV11-3 with TRBJ2-7, with TRBD2 as a possible D gene (6 bases). V lost 1 base, J lost 6 bases, and 13 bases lay in between. Germline CDR1 SGHNT, CDR2 YENEEA. The CDR3 extends over 14 amino acids. The CDR3: CASSLGGVRREQYF. The CDR3 DNA reads TGTGCCAGCAGCTTAGGCGGGGTCAGGCGCGAGCAGTACTTC. Full variable domain (missing parts from reference TRBV11-3 and TRBJ2-7): EAGVVQSPRYKIIEKKQPVAFWCNPISGHNTLYWYLQNLGQGPELLIRYENEEAVDDSQLPKDRFSAERLKGVDSTLKIQPAELGDSAVYLCASSLGGVRREQYFGPGTRLTVT.

The rearrangement uses TRBV9 and TRBJ2-7, with 8 nucleotides matching TRBD1. Per the germline V gene, CDR1 is SGDLS and CDR2 is YYNGEE. This CDR3 has 15 residues. Trimming cost V 2 bases and J 3 bases; bases outside gene matches: 7. This chain's CDR3 is CASSVGTGQGYEQYF. The CDR3 region has the DNA TGTGCCAGCAGCGTCGGGACAGGTCAAGGCTACGAGCAGTACTTC.

The rearrangement joins TRBV7-2 to TRBJ2-3; a possible D gene is TRBD2 (7 bases). Germline V gene lookup returns CDR1 SGHTA and CDR2 FQGNSA. V was cut by 0 bases and J by 1 base, with 11 bases left in between. CDR3 length: 16 amino acids. DNA for the CDR3: TGTGCCAGCAGCTTAGCGGGGGGGCTTCGCACAGATACGCAGTATTTT. This sequence encodes CASSLAGGLRTDTQYF.

The chain joins TRBV9 to TRBJ2-7, with 9 bases fitting TRBD1. Germline CDR1 SGDLS, CDR2 YYNGEE. This CDR3 has 17 residues. The ends lost 0 bases at V and 1 base at J; junction bases unmatched: 8. CDR3 in DNA: TGTGCCAGCAGCGTAGGAGGGGGACAGGGTGGGTCCTACGAGCAGTACTTC. Its protein is CASSVGGGQGGSYEQYF.

The chain links TRBV6-1 to TRBJ1-5, with TRBD1 matching over 10 bases. V lost 4 bases to trimming and J lost 6 bases; unmatched junction nucleotides: 9. The CDR3 contains 16 residues. Germline values: CDR1 MNHNS, CDR2 SASEGT. The CDR3 DNA follows: TGTGCCAGCAGTGGGACAGGGGGTTTAGAGGGTCAGCCCCAGCATTTT. Translated: CASSGTGGLEGQPQHF.

The J gene is TRBJ2-1, the V gene TRBV5-6, with 7 bases lining up with TRBD2. The germline V gene encodes CDR1 SGHDT and CDR2 YYEEEE. CDR3 length: 15 residues. After removal of 0 bases from V and 4 bases from J, the junction contained 4 bases not matched to a gene. Here the CDR3 DNA reads TGTGCCAGCAGCTTGGACGGGGGGACTTACAATGAGCAGTTCTTC. It codes for CASSLDGGTYNEQFF.

This clone was recorded only once. V and J are TRBV11-1 and TRBJ1-1; the D gene is possibly TRBD1 (6 bases). The CDR3 is made up of 11 amino acids. Germline CDR1 SGHAT, CDR2 FQDESV (reference sequence). The V and J ends lost 9 bases and 3 bases respectively, with 8 bases between them. The CDR3 DNA reads as TGTGCCAGTCGACAGGACACTGAAGCTTTCTTT. Translated: CASRQDTEAFF.

The chain employs TRBV7-6 and TRBJ2-7, with 11 nucleotides matching TRBD1. CDR1 and CDR2 from the germline V gene are SGHVS and FNYEAQ. CDR3 length: 15 residues. The ends lost 5 bases at V and 4 bases at J; junction bases unmatched: 7. The chain's CDR3 is CASSPRTGGGYEQYF. The CDR3 bases are TGTGCCAGCAGCCCCCGGACAGGGGGCGGGTACGAGCAGTACTTC.

The CDR3 DNA reads TGTGCCAGCAGCTTAAATGCGGGGAGAAGCACAGATACGCAGTATTTT. Residues: CASSLNAGRSTDTQYF. The rearrangement joins TRBV7-3 to TRBJ2-3, with D perhaps matching TRBD2 (6 bases). V was cut by 1 base and J by 0 bases, with 11 bases left in between. CDR1 is SGHTA and CDR2 is FQGTGA in the germline V gene. This CDR3 has 16 residues.

The chain employs TRBV2 and TRBJ2-1; 10 nucleotides match TRBD2. Trimming cost V 3 bases and J 3 bases; bases outside gene matches: 2. The CDR3 sequence is 15 residues long. CDR1 and CDR2 (germline): SNHLY, FYNNEI. This chain's CDR3 is CASSDKRGGYNEQFF. As DNA, the CDR3 is TGTGCCAGCAGTGACAAGCGGGGGGGCTACAATGAGCAGTTCTTC.

The chain joins TRBV6-1 to TRBJ1-5; 9 positions match TRBD1. The ends lost 6 bases at V and 5 bases at J; junction bases unmatched: 5. The CDR3 totals 14 residues. Germline CDR1 is MNHNS and CDR2 is SASEGT. CDR3 residues: CASSAGTGHQPQHF. The CDR3 bases are TGTGCCAGCAGCGCCGGGACAGGGCATCAGCCCCAGCATTTT.

The V gene is TRBV30, the J gene TRBJ1-3; D gene uncertain. The CDR3 spans 14 residues. The germline V gene has CDR1 GTSNPN and CDR2 SVGIG (reference sequence). The V end was cut by 0 bases, the J end by 0 bases, with 6 bases between. The CDR3 DNA is TGTGCCTGGAGTGTACGGGGCTCTGGAAACACCATATATTTT. Its protein product is CAWSVRGSGNTIYF.

The chain couples TRBV15 to TRBJ1-5; 8 positions agree with TRBD1. With 2 bases clipped from V and 6 bases from J, the junction kept 6 bases outside the gene matches. This CDR3 has 15 amino acids. CDR1 and CDR2 (germline): LNHNV, YYDKDF (reference sequence). CDR3 sequence reads: CATSRSQGAGQPQHF. The CDR3 bases are TGTGCCACCAGCAGAAGCCAGGGGGCCGGTCAGCCCCAGCATTTT.

This rearrangement joins TRBV28 to TRBJ1-2; TRBD1 aligns across 9 bases. Per the germline V gene, CDR1 is MDHEN and CDR2 is SYDVKM. Losses at the gene ends were 5 bases for V and 7 bases for J; bases not matched to a gene: 8. The CDR3 sequence is 14 residues long. The CDR3 is CASSLLTGGFGYTF. The CDR3 DNA follows: TGTGCCAGCAGTCTCCTGACAGGGGGGTTTGGCTACACCTTC.

This sequence joins TRBV7-6 and TRBJ2-1; 8 bases align to TRBD2. J was trimmed by 3 bases and V by 5 bases; bases with no gene match: 6. Germline V gives CDR1 SGHVS, CDR2 FNYEAQ. The CDR3 contains 15 residues. Here the CDR3 reads CASSTSGASYNEQFF. DNA of the CDR3: TGTGCCAGCAGCACTAGCGGAGCCAGCTACAATGAGCAGTTCTTC.

The chain recombines TRBV11-3 with TRBJ2-7; the D gene is possibly TRBD2 (6 bases). Germline V gene data show CDR1 as SGHNT and CDR2 as YENEEA. Deletions cut 1 base from V and 3 bases from J, with 10 bases between. This CDR3 has 14 amino acids. The CDR3 sequence: CASSLAPSVYEQYF. In nucleotides, the CDR3 is TGTGCCAGCAGCTTAGCCCCTAGCGTCTACGAGCAGTACTTC.

This chain joins TRBV28 and TRBJ2-3, with D possibly being TRBD2 (5 bases). CDR3 length equals 14 residues. Germline CDR1 reads MDHEN; CDR2 reads SYDVKM. This CDR3 reads CAATTNLGTDTQYF. The CDR3 region has the DNA TGTGCGGCGACTACCAACTTGGGCACAGATACGCAGTATTTT.

The chain links TRBV5-7 to TRBJ2-5, with 7 bases fitting TRBD2. TRBV5-7 is labeled an ORF, and its function is uncertain. CDR3 length equals 14 residues. Unmatched junction bases numbered 5, after V lost 3 bases and J lost 3 bases. CDR3 DNA sequence: TGTGCCAGCAGCTGGGGAGGGTTAGAAGAGACCCAGTACTTC. It specifies CASSWGGLEETQYF.

This clone was detected a few times. This sequence joins TRBV5-4 and TRBJ1-2; 7 nucleotides match TRBD1. CDR1 and CDR2 from the germline V gene are SGHNT and YYREEE (reference sequence). This CDR3 contains 16 residues. The V and J ends lost 0 bases and 5 bases, in that order; junction bases with no gene match: 10. CDR3 sequence: CASSLATGTVRYGYTF. The CDR3 nucleotides read TGTGCCAGCAGCTTGGCGACAGGGACGGTTAGGTATGGCTACACCTTC.